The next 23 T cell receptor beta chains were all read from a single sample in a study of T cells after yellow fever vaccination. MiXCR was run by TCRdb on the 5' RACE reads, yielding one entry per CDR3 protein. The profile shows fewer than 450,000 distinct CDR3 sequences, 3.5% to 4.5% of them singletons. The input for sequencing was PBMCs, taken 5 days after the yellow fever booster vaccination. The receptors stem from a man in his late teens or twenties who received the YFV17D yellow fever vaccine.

The CDR3 sequence: CATQGQGGPGELFF. The CDR3 nucleotides are TGTGCCACCCAGGGACAGGGAGGTCCCGGGGAGCTGTTTTTT. The rearrangement uses TRBV24-1 and TRBJ2-2; TRBD1 aligns across 9 bases. V shed 9 bases, J shed 6 bases, and the junction held 7 bases outside the gene matches. The CDR3 covers 14 residues. Germline V CDR1 and CDR2: KGHDR, SFDVKD.

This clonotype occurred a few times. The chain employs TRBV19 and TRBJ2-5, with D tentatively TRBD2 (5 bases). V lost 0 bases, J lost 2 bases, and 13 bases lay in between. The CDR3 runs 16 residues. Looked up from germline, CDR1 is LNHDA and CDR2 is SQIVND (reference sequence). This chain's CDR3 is CASSIDIGRRQETQYF. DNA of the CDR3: TGTGCCAGTAGTATAGATATTGGAAGGAGGCAAGAGACCCAGTACTTC.

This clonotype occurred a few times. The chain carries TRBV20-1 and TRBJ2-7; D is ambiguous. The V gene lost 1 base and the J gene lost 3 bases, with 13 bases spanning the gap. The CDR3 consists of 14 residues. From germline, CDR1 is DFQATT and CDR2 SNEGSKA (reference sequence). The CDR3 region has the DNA TGCAGTGCTAGAGGAGGTGGATGGGTCTACGAGCAGTACTTC. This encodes CSARGGGWVYEQYF.

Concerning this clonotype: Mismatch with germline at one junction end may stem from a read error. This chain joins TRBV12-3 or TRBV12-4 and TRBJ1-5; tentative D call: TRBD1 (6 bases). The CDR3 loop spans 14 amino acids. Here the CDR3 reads CASCPGAEDQPQNF. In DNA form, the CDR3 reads TGTGCCAGTTGTCCGGGGGCGGAGGATCAGCCCCAGAATTTT.

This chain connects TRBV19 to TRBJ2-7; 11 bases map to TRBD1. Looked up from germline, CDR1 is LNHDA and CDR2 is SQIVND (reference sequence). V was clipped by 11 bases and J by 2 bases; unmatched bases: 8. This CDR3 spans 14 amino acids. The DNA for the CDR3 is TGTGCCGTAAGCAAGGGACAGGGGGCCTACGAGCAGTACTTC. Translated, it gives CAVSKGQGAYEQYF.

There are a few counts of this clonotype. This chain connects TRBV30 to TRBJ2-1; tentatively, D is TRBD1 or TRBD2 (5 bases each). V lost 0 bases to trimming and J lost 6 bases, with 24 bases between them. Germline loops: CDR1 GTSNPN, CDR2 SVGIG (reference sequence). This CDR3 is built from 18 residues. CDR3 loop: CAWSVRVLRDLHSNEQFF. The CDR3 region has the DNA TGTGCCTGGAGTGTAAGGGTTCTCCGGGACCTACATAGCAATGAGCAGTTCTTC.

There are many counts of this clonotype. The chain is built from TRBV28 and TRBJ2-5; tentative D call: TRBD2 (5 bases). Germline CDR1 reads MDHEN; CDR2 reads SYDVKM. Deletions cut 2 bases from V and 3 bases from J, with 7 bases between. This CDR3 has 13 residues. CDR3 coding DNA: TGTGCCAGCAGTTTACGGGGAAAAGAGACCCAGTACTTC. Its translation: CASSLRGKETQYF.

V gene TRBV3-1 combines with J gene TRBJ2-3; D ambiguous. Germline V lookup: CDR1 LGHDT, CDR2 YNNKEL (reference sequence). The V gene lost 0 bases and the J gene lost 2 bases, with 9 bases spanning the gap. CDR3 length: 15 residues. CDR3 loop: CASSQDNPYTDTQYF. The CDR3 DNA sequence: TGTGCCAGCAGCCAAGATAATCCCTACACAGATACGCAGTATTTT.

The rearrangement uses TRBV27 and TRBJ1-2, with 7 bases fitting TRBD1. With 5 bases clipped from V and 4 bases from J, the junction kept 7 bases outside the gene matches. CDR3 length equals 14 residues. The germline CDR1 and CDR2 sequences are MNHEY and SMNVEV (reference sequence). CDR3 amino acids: CASSRPGGTYGYTF. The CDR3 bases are TGTGCCAGCAGTCGTCCAGGGGGAACCTATGGCTACACCTTC.

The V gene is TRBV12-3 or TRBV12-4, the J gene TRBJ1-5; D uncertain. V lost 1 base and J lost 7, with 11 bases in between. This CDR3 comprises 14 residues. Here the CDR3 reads CASSLGPVGQPQHF. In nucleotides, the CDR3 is TGTGCCAGCAGTTTAGGCCCCGTGGGGCAGCCCCAGCATTTT.

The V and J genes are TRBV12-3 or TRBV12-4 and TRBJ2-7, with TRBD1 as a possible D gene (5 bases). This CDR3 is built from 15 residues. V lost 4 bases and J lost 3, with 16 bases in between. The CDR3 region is CASSSGQTSGYEQYF. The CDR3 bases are TGTGCCAGCAGTTCCGGACAAACCTCGGGCTACGAGCAGTACTTC.

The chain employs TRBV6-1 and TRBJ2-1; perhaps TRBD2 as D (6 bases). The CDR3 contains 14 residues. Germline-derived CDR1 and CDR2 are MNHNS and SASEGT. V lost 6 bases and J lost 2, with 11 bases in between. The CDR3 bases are TGTGCCAGCAGGAATGGCGGGGCCTACAATGAGCAGTTCTTC. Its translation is CASRNGGAYNEQFF.

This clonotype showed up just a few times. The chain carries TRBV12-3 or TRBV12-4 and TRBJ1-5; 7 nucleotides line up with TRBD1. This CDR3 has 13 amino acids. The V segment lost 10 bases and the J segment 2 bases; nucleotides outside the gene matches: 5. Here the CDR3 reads CATRGQGNQPQHF. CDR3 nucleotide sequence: TGTGCCACCCGTGGACAGGGCAATCAGCCCCAGCATTTT.

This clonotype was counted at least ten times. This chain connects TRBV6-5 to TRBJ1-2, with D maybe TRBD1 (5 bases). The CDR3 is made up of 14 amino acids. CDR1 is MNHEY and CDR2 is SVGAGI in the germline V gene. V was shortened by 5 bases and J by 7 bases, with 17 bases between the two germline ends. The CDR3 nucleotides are TGTGCCAGCAGTGCTGAGGGCAGGGTAGCTGGCTACACCTTC. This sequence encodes CASSAEGRVAGYTF.

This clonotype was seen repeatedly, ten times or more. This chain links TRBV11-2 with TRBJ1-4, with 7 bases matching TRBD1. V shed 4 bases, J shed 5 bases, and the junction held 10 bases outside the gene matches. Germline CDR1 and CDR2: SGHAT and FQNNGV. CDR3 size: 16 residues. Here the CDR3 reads CASSSNRGAGNEKLFF. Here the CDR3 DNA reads TGTGCCAGCAGCTCCAACAGGGGCGCGGGAAATGAAAAACTGTTTTTT.

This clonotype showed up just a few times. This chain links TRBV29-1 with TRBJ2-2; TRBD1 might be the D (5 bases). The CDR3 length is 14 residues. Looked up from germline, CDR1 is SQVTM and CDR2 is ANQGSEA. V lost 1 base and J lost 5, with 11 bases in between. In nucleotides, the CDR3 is TGCAGCGTTGAAGGCCAGGGAAGGACCGGGGAGCTGTTTTTT. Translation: CSVEGQGRTGELFF.

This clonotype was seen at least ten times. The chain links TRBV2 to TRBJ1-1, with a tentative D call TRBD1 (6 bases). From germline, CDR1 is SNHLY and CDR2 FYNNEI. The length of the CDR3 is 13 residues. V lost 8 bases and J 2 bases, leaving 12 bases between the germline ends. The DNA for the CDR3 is TGTGCCAGCCACGGGACACGAAACACTGAAGCTTTCTTT. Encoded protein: CASHGTRNTEAFF.

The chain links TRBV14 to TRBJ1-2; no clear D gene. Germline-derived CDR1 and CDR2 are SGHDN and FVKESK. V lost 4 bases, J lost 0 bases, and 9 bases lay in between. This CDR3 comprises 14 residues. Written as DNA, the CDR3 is TGTGCCAGCAGCCTTCCCGGCGCTAACTATGGCTACACCTTC. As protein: CASSLPGANYGYTF.

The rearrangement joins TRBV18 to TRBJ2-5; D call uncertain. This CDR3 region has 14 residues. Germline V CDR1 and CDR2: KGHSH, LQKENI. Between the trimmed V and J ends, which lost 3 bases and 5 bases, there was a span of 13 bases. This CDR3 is CASSPTSTPETQYF. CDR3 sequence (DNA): TGTGCCAGCTCACCCACAAGCACCCCTGAGACCCAGTACTTC.

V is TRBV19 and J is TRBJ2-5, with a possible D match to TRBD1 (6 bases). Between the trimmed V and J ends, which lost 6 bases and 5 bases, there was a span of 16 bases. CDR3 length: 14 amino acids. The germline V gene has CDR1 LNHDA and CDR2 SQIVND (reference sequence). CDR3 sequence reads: CASSPPTGGETQYF. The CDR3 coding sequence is TGTGCCAGTAGCCCCCCGACAGGCGGGGAGACCCAGTACTTC. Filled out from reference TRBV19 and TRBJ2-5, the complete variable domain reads DGGITQSPKYLFRKEGQNVTLSCEQNLNHDAMYWYRQDPGQGLRLIYYSQIVNDFQKGDIAEGYSVSREKKESFPLTVTSAQKNPTAFYLCASSPPTGGETQYFGPGTRLLVL.

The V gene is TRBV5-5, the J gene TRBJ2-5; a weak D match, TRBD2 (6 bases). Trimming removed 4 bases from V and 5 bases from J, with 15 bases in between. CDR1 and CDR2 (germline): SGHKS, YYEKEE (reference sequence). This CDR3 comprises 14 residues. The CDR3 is CASSPGTRRETQYF. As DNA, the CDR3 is TGTGCCAGCAGCCCCGGGACTCGCAGGGAGACCCAGTACTTC.

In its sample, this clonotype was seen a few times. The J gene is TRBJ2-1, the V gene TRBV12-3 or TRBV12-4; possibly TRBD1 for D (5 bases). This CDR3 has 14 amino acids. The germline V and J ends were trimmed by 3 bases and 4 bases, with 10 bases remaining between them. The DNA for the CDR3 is TGTGCCAGCAGTTTGCCCTACAGGTACAATGAGCAGTTCTTC. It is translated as CASSLPYRYNEQFF.

The CDR3 reads CATRREMNTEAFF. CDR3 sequence (DNA): TGTGCCACGAGGAGGGAGATGAACACTGAAGCTTTCTTT. V and J are TRBV19 and TRBJ1-1; D is unclear. Trimming shortened V by 10 bases and J by 0 bases, and 12 bases separated the two germline ends. There are 13 residues in the CDR3. CDR1 is LNHDA and CDR2 is SQIVND in the germline V gene (reference sequence).